This T cell receptor (beta chain) was obtained from a study of graft-versus-host responses after intestinal transplantation. Across the whole study: Every one of the recipients received anti-thymocyte globulin induction and afterwards took tacrolimus and steroids for roughly three years. General study results and limits: In recipient marrow, GvH clones were found, and some appeared first in ileum or blood. The study associated peak circulating GvH clone levels with early post-transplant HvG declines.

Repertoires were generated with immunoSEQ multiplex PCR, while TCRdb's copy carries only in-frame clones and drops some. The sample lists around 90,000 clones; 90% to 95% were seen once. This CDR3 is 15 amino acids long. Looked up from germline, CDR1 is MGHRA and CDR2 is YSYEKL. As concerns this clone: Its antigen is still unknown.

This sequence joins TRBV4-1 and TRBJ2-5, with a weak D call TRBD1 (6 bases). The DNA end favors TRBJ2-7, so the J call may be wrong. This sequence originates from a human donor who received an intestinal transplant. Sequenced material: unstimulated CD8+ T cells sorted from spleen or lymph node cells, taken before intestinal transplant. The CDR3 coding sequence is TGCGCCAGCAGCTTAACATCCGGGACAATCTACGAGCAGTACTTC. It specifies CASSLTSGTIYEQYF.